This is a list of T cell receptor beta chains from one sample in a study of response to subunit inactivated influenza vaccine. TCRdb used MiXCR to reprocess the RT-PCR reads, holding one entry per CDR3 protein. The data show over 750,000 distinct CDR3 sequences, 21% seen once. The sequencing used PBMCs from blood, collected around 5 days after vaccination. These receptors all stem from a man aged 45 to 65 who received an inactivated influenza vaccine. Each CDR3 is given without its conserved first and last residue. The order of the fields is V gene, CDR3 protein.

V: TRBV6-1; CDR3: ASKKMRDVDTGELF
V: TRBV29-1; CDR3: SVAVSQETQY
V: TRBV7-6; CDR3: ASSLEEGHYEQY
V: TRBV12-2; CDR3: ASRQRTWDRVLFGANVLT
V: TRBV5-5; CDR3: ASSLWGTQETQY
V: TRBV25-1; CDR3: ASNPPGLFNEQF
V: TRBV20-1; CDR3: SARRPGVETQY
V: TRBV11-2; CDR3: ASGSGGNEQF
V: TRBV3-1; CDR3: ASSHPRGEAF
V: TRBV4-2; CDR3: ASSQDQGQTQETQY
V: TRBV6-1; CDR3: ASSPGGGRYNEQF
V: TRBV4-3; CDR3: ASSQVVAGGPGGSYNEQF
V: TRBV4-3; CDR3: ASSQVGGSTDTQY
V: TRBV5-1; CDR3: ASSWGVGAINYNEQF
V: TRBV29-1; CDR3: SGRDARNLIQY
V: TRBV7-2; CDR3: ASRASRQKSPLH
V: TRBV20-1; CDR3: SARVLTSGDHSYEQY
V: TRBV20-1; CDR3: SAREGLREQY